Listed below are T cell receptor beta chains from one sample, sequenced in a study of blood T cell repertoires in COVID-19. Measured with immunoSEQ multiplex PCR; TCRdb has only the in-frame clones, and not every one. The table includes about 110,000 clones, roughly four fifths detected once. Sequencing input: peripheral blood. These TCRs come from a woman aged 55-70 years with acute or convalescent COVID-19. CDR3s include the opening cysteine and the closing phenylalanine or tryptophan. A D gene is named only where the DNA matches it firmly. For some rows the clone size is stated as once, few or many, or as a class when expanded; others skip it.

clone size	V gene	D gene	J gene	CDR3 protein	CDR3 DNA
-	TRBV19	-	TRBJ1-2	CASSRGTDYGYTF	TGTGCCAGTAGTCGGGGGACGGACTATGGCTACACCTTC
-	TRBV11-2	-	TRBJ2-7	CASSFGHGIYEQYF	TGTGCCAGCAGCTTCGGACATGGGATCTACGAGCAGTACTTC
-	TRBV2	TRBD2	TRBJ2-2	CASSVEASGYLNTGELFF	TGTGCCAGCAGTGTTGAGGCTAGCGGCTACTTGAACACCGGGGAGCTGTTTTTT
-	TRBV5-6	TRBD1	TRBJ1-2	CASSFGRGVGYTF	TGTGCCAGCAGCTTCGGCAGGGGGGTTGGCTACACCTTC
-	TRBV19	TRBD2	TRBJ2-1	CASSGGREYNEQFF	TGTGCCAGTAGTGGCGGGAGAGAATACAATGAGCAGTTCTTC
-	TRBV3-1/TRBV3-2	-	TRBJ1-6	CASSQQDSPLHF	TGTGCCAGCAGCCAACAGGATTCACCCCTCCACTTT
-	TRBV5-1	-	TRBJ1-1	CASSFGGMNTEAFF	TGCGCCAGCAGCTTCGGAGGGATGAACACTGAAGCTTTCTTT
-	TRBV11-2	TRBD2	TRBJ2-5	CASSLIVAGGTQYF	TGTGCCAGCAGCCTCATAGTAGCGGGTGGGACCCAGTACTTC
-	TRBV28	-	TRBJ1-3	CASTTGGVSGNTIYF	TGTGCCAGCACCACCGGGGGAGTCTCTGGAAACACCATATATTTT
-	TRBV7-2	-	TRBJ1-6	CASSPPYNSPLHF	TGTGCCAGCAGCCCTCCCTACAATTCACCCCTCCACTTT
-	TRBV11-2	TRBD1	TRBJ2-7	CASSQGTGGWQYF	TGTGCCAGCAGCCAAGGGACAGGTGGTTGGCAGTACTTC
once	TRBV5-4	-	TRBJ1-2	CASSLGASFNYGYTF	TGTGCCAGCAGCTTGGGGGCATCCTTCAACTATGGCTACACCTTC
-	TRBV30	-	TRBJ2-3	CAWRAKGQIFRRGITQYF	TGTGCCTGGAGAGCTAAGGGACAGATCTTCAGACGGGGGATTACGCAGTATTTT
-	TRBV6-5	TRBD2	TRBJ2-3	CATLAGVTDTQYF	TGTGCCACCTTAGCGGGGGTCACAGATACGCAGTATTTT
-	TRBV7-7	TRBD1	TRBJ2-3	CASSRTGGADTQYF	TGTGCCAGCAGCAGGACAGGGGGGGCAGATACGCAGTATTTT
once	TRBV27	-	TRBJ1-1	CASVKRAGINTEAFF	TGTGCCAGCGTCAAACGGGCAGGGATAAACACTGAAGCTTTCTTT
once	TRBV6-5	-	TRBJ1-4	CASRLQGGVEKLFF	TGTGCCAGCAGGCTACAGGGTGGCGTTGAAAAACTGTTTTTT
once	TRBV23-1	-	TRBJ1-1	CASSQSRYAEAFF	TGCGCCAGCAGTCAATCGCGTTACGCTGAAGCTTTCTTT
-	TRBV24-1	TRBD1	TRBJ2-6	CATSDTRQGGANVLTF	TGTGCCACCAGTGATACCCGACAGGGTGGGGCCAACGTCCTGACTTTC
-	TRBV5-1	-	TRBJ1-1	CASSLEGSANTEAFF	TGCGCCAGCAGCTTGGAGGGGTCCGCGAACACTGAAGCTTTCTTT
few	TRBV30	-	TRBJ1-2	CAWSARRQIAVHGYTF	TGTGCCTGGAGTGCCCGACGACAGATCGCCGTCCATGGCTACACCTTC
few	TRBV9	TRBD1	TRBJ2-7	CASSPRTGLGEQYF	TGTGCCAGCAGCCCCCGGACAGGGCTGGGCGAGCAGTACTTC
-	TRBV4-2	TRBD1	TRBJ1-1	CASSQGTGVSNF	TGTGCCAGCAGCCAAGGCACAGGGGTGAGCAATTTT
-	TRBV5-1	-	TRBJ2-5	CASSPVSTEETQYF	TGCGCCAGCAGCCCGGTTTCGACAGAAGAGACCCAGTACTTC
-	TRBV14	-	TRBJ2-5	CASSLPDRYQETQYF	TGTGCCAGCAGCCTTCCCGACAGGTACCAAGAGACCCAGTACTTC
-	TRBV6-2/TRBV6-3	-	TRBJ2-3	CASSLEGYTQYF	TGTGCCAGCAGCCTGGAGGGGTATACGCAGTATTTT
few	TRBV7-7	-	TRBJ2-5	CASSAGWTQGETQYF	TGTGCCAGCAGCGCTGGTTGGACGCAGGGAGAGACCCAGTACTTC
-	TRBV5-6	-	TRBJ1-1	CASSLDSNTEAFF	TGTGCCAGCAGCTTGGACAGCAACACTGAAGCTTTCTTT
few	TRBV5-1	-	TRBJ1-3	CASSLLGNTIYF	TGCGCCAGCAGCTTGCTGGGAAACACCATATATTTT
-	TRBV6-5	TRBD1	TRBJ1-5	CASSIRQGANQPQHF	TGTGCCAGCAGTATTCGACAGGGGGCGAATCAGCCCCAGCATTTT
-	TRBV5-1	TRBD2	TRBJ2-1	CASSLGLAGGLSEQFF	TGCGCCAGCAGCTTGGGGCTAGCGGGGGGGCTCAGTGAGCAGTTCTTC
-	TRBV7-3	-	TRBJ1-1	CASSQQQGYEAFF	TGTGCCAGCAGCCAACAACAGGGCTATGAAGCTTTCTTT
-	TRBV30	-	TRBJ2-2	CAWRGKNTGELFF	TGTGCCTGGCGGGGGAAGAACACCGGGGAGCTGTTTTTT
many	TRBV15	-	TRBJ2-7	CATRGAGRREQYF	TGTGCCACCAGAGGGGCAGGGCGTCGCGAGCAGTACTTC
-	TRBV7-9	-	TRBJ2-7	CASSLDRGYEQYF	TGTGCCAGCAGCTTAGACCGGGGCTACGAGCAGTACTTC
-	TRBV29-1	-	TRBJ1-1	CSVDRGTEAFF	TGCAGCGTTGACAGAGGGACTGAAGCTTTCTTT
-	TRBV7-2	TRBD1	TRBJ1-2	CASSSRTGSYGYTF	TGTGCCAGCAGCTCTCGGACAGGGTCTTATGGCTACACCTTC
-	TRBV30	TRBD1	TRBJ1-4	CAWTPGGKNEKLFF	TGTGCCTGGACCCCAGGGGGGAAGAATGAAAAACTGTTTTTT
-	TRBV2	TRBD1	TRBJ2-1	CASSFDRGHVDEQFF	TGTGCCAGCAGTTTCGACAGGGGGCATGTGGATGAGCAGTTCTTC
-	TRBV5-1	TRBD2	TRBJ2-1	CASSLGLAGSYNEQFF	TGCGCCAGCAGCTTGGGGCTAGCGGGGAGTTACAATGAGCAGTTCTTC
-	TRBV6-5	TRBD1	TRBJ1-6	CASSQKQGARSPLHF	TGTGCCAGCAGTCAAAAGCAGGGGGCGCGATCACCCCTCCACTTT
-	TRBV5-1	TRBD1	TRBJ2-5	CASSLQGAEETQYF	TGCGCCAGCAGCTTGCAGGGGGCAGAAGAGACCCAGTACTTC
-	TRBV6-6	-	TRBJ1-1	CASSLREGTEAFF	TGTGCCAGCAGTCTCAGGGAGGGAACTGAAGCTTTCTTT
-	TRBV6-2/TRBV6-3	-	TRBJ2-7	CASSYAGSVSYEQYF	TGTGCCAGCAGTTATGCGGGGTCGGTCTCCTACGAGCAGTACTTC
-	TRBV3-1/TRBV3-2	TRBD2	TRBJ2-7	CASSLSGGPQYF	TGTGCCAGCAGCCTTAGCGGGGGGCCGCAGTACTTC
-	TRBV3-1/TRBV3-2	-	TRBJ1-5	CASTSGRESYLGEPQHF	TGTGCCAGCACCTCAGGCCGAGAGTCCTACCTCGGGGAGCCCCAGCATTTT
-	TRBV29-1	TRBD1	TRBJ1-2	CSVEGVRGQTNYGYTF	TGCAGCGTTGAAGGAGTCCGGGGACAGACCAACTATGGCTACACCTTC
-	TRBV9	-	TRBJ1-2	CASSVGGSYGYTF	TGTGCCAGCAGCGTCGGCGGTTCCTATGGCTACACCTTC
-	TRBV5-6	-	TRBJ1-1	CASSSVTEYTEAFF	TGTGCCAGCAGCTCGGTGACAGAATACACTGAAGCTTTCTTT
-	TRBV28	TRBD1	TRBJ2-7	CASRRGNRGREQYF	TGTGCCAGCAGGCGAGGGAACAGGGGGCGCGAGCAGTACTTC
-	TRBV4-2	TRBD1	TRBJ2-5	CASSQDRGGGETQYF	TGTGCCAGCAGCCAGGACAGGGGCGGGGGTGAGACCCAGTACTTC
-	TRBV7-6	TRBD2	TRBJ2-1	CASSPSGGGTEEQFF	TGTGCCAGCAGCCCAAGCGGGGGGGGTACCGAGGAGCAGTTCTTC
-	TRBV2	-	TRBJ1-2	CASRQDSGGYTF	TGTGCCAGCAGACAGGACAGTGGAGGCTACACCTTC
-	TRBV6-2/TRBV6-3	-	TRBJ2-3	CASSFATLAGSTDTQYF	TGTGCCAGCAGTTTTGCCACCTTGGCGGGGAGCACAGATACGCAGTATTTT
once	TRBV5-6	TRBD1	TRBJ1-4	CASSLLTGGIGEKLFF	TGTGCCAGCAGCTTGCTTACAGGGGGCATTGGGGAAAAACTGTTTTTT
-	TRBV10-1	TRBD1	TRBJ1-1	CASRKKGQPVLFTEAFF	TGCGCCAGCAGAAAAAAGGGACAGCCAGTTTTATTCACTGAAGCTTTCTTT
-	TRBV7-2	-	TRBJ1-2	CASSLDSSDYGYTF	TGTGCCAGCAGCTTAGATTCGTCGGACTATGGCTACACCTTC
-	TRBV30	TRBD1	TRBJ2-2	CAWLGQPYGELFF	TGTGCCTGGCTGGGACAGCCCTACGGGGAGCTGTTTTTT